These 7 T cell receptor beta chains were all obtained from the same sample, sequenced in a study of CD8 T cells in ankylosing spondylitis (dated by TCRdb to about 2017). The protocol used for the library was 5' RACE. Data came from an Illumina HiSeq 2500. The raw public reads went through TCRdb reprocessing: fastp at Q25, MiXCR clone calling, in-frame beta chains kept. CDR3 protein sequences are deduplicated, and each keeps its most common genes and DNA. The sample table contains 290,000 or so distinct CDR3 sequences; only one count was recorded for more than 20% of them. The leading ten clones occupy roughly 3.6% of the sample. Sequenced sample: blood, either unsorted or a sorted T cell fraction (not recorded which). These receptor sequences come from a female donor with ankylosing spondylitis or in good health (not recorded which).

This clonotype was counted between two and nine times. This chain joins TRBV7-9 and TRBJ2-5, with 7 bases aligning to TRBD2. Germline V lookup: CDR1 SEHNR, CDR2 FQNEAQ (reference sequence). J gave up 2 bases and V 5 bases, and 5 bases lay outside the gene matches. CDR3 length: 14 amino acids. CDR3 residues: CASSRGVQQETQYF. The CDR3 DNA reads as TGTGCCAGCAGCCGGGGGGTACAACAAGAGACCCAGTACTTC.

This clonotype was seen ten or more times. The chain combines TRBV12-3 or TRBV12-4 with TRBJ1-1; no clear D. Trimming removed 5 bases at V and 4 bases at J, with 17 bases between. The CDR3 has 15 amino acids. CDR3 amino acids: CASSPTFSGGTEAFF. CDR3 nucleotide sequence: TGTGCCAGCAGTCCTACCTTTAGTGGAGGCACTGAAGCTTTCTTT.

A few counts support this clonotype. V gene TRBV12-3 or TRBV12-4 combines with J gene TRBJ1-5; maybe TRBD1 (5 bases). Trimming removed 11 bases from V and 3 bases from J, with 14 bases in between. The CDR3 is made up of 13 amino acids. The CDR3 spells CALAGHLNQPQHF. CDR3 in DNA: TGTGCCCTAGCCGGACACCTCAATCAGCCCCAGCATTTT.

This clonotype showed up many times. The chain carries TRBV24-1 and TRBJ1-1, with D hard to call. Germline V gene lookup returns CDR1 KGHDR and CDR2 SFDVKD. V was cut by 6 bases and J by 1 base, with 11 bases left in between. The CDR3 extends over 14 amino acids. The CDR3 DNA follows: TGTGCCACCAGTCCGGGCGGGCGGAACACTGAAGCTTTCTTT. Translating it yields CATSPGGRNTEAFF.

This rearrangement joins TRBV21-1 to TRBJ1-2. TRBV21-1 is labeled a pseudogene. The CDR3 has 15 amino acids. This CDR3 is CASSKVPPRGYGYTF. The CDR3 DNA reads TGTGCCAGCAGCAAAGTCCCACCTCGGGGCTATGGCTACACCTTC.

V and J are TRBV5-1 and TRBJ2-5; D perhaps matches TRBD1 (5 bases). The CDR3 length is 15 residues. Trimming cost V 6 bases and J 2 bases, with 17 bases left between them. CDR1 and CDR2 from the germline V gene are SGHRS and YFSETQ. CDR3 region: CASNYDSLRQETQYF. CDR3 in DNA: TGCGCCAGCAACTATGACAGCCTACGACAAGAGACCCAGTACTTC.

This clonotype was recorded many times. The chain couples TRBV4-3 to TRBJ2-1, with D perhaps matching TRBD1 (5 bases). Germline loops: CDR1 LGHNA, CDR2 YSLEER. The CDR3 runs to 15 residues. V lost 2 bases and J 2 bases, leaving 10 bases between the germline ends. The CDR3 nucleotides are TGCGCCAGCAGCCAACAGGGTTTCGCCTACAATGAGCAGTTCTTC. It specifies CASSQQGFAYNEQFF.